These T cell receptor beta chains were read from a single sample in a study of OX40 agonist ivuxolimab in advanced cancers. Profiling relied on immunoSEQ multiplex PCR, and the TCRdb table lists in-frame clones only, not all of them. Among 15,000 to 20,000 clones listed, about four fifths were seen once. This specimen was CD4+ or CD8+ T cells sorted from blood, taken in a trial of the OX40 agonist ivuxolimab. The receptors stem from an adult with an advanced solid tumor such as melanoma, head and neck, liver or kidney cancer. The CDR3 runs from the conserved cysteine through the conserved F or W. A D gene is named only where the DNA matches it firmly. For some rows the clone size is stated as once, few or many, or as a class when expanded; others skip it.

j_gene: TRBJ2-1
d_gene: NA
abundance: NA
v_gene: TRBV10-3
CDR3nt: TGTGCCATCAGCCCGGCAGCTGATGAGCAGTTCTTC
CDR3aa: CAISPAADEQFF

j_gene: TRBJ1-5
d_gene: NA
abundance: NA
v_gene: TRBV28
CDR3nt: TGTGCCAGCAGTTCGCTCTCCCAAGACACAAATCAGCCCCAGCATTTT
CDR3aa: CASSSLSQDTNQPQHF

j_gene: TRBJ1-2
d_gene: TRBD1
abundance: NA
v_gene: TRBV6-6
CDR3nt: TGTGCCAGCAGTTTCGGGACAGGGGGCGGCTACACCTTC
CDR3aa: CASSFGTGGGYTF

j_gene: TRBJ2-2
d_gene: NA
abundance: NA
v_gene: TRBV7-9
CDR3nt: TGTGCCAGCAGCTTAGTAGCCTACACCGGGGAGCTGTTTTTT
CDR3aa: CASSLVAYTGELFF

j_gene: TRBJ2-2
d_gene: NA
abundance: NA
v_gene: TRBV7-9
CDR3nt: TGTGCCAGCAGGAGGGGGAACTCGAACACCGGGGAGCTGTTTTTT
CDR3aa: CASRRGNSNTGELFF

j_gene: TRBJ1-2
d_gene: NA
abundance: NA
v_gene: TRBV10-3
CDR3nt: TGTGCCATCAGTGACTCGCCCCTCACCCAGGGGTACGGCTACACCTTC
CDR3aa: CAISDSPLTQGYGYTF

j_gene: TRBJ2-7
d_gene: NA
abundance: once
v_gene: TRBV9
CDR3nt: TGTGCCAGCAGCGTCCGACTAGAATCTTACGAGCAGTACTTC
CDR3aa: CASSVRLESYEQYF

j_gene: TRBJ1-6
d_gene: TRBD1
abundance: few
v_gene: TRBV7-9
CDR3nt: TGTGCCAGCAGCTTAACAGGGGGAGATTCACCCCTCCACTTT
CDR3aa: CASSLTGGDSPLHF

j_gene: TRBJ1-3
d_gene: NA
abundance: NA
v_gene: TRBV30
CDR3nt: TGTGCCTGGAGTGTTCGGGGTTTTCTGCCTGGAAACACCATATATTTT
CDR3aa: CAWSVRGFLPGNTIYF

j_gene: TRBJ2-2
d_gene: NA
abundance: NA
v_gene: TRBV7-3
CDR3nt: TGTGCCAGCAGCTTAACAGGGGCCACCGGGGAGCTGTTTTTT
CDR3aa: CASSLTGATGELFF

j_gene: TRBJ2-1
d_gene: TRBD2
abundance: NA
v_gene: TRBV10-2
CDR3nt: TGCGCCAGCAGTGAGACTAGCGGGTGGAACAATGAGCAGTTCTTC
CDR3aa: CASSETSGWNNEQFF

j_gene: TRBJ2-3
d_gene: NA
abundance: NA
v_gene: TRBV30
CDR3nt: TGTGCCTGGAGTACGAATACGCAGTATTTT
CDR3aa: CAWSTNTQYF

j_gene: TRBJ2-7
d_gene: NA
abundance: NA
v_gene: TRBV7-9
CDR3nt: TGTGCCAGCAGCAGAGCCGGGACCTACGAGCAGTACTTC
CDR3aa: CASSRAGTYEQYF

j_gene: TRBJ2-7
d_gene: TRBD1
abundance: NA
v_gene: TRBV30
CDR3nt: TGTGCCTGGAGTGTCCGGGCCACAGGGGGCTGGAACGAGCAGTACTTC
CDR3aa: CAWSVRATGGWNEQYF

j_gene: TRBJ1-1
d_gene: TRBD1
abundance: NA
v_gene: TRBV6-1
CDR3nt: TGTGCCAGTACAGGGGGTAGCACTGAAGCTTTCTTT
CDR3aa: CASTGGSTEAFF

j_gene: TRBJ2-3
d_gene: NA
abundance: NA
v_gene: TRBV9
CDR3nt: TGTGCCAGCAGCGTAGGAGCTAGCCATAGCACAGATACGCAGTATTTT
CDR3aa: CASSVGASHSTDTQYF

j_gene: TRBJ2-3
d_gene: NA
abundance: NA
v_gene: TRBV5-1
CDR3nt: TGCGCCAGCAGCACTAGGGTGGGTACGCAGTATTTT
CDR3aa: CASSTRVGTQYF

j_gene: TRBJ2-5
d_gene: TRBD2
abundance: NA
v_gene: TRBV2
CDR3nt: TGTGCCAGCAGCTTTAGGACTAGCGGGAGAGAGACCCAGTACTTC
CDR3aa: CASSFRTSGRETQYF

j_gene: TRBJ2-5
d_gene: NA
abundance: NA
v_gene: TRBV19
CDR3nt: TGTGCCAGTAGCTCCCTCTCCGCGGGGCAAGAGACCCAGTACTTC
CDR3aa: CASSSLSAGQETQYF

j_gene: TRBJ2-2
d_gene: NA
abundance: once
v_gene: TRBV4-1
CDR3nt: TGCGCCAGCAGCCAAGTATGGTTGAGACAGAACACCGGGGAGCTGTTTTTT
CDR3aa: CASSQVWLRQNTGELFF

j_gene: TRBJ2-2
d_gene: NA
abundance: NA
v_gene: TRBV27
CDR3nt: TGTGCCAGCAGCGAAACTAGCGGGGAGCTGTTTTTT
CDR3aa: CASSETSGELFF

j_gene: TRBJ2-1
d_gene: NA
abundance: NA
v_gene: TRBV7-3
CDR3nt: TGTGCCAGCAGCTCGGAGGGGTCGCGAAACAGACCGAATGAGCAGTTCTTC
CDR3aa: CASSSEGSRNRPNEQFF

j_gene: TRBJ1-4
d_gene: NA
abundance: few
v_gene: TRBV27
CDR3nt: TGTGCCAGCAGACGGACGAATGAAAAACTGTTTTTT
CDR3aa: CASRRTNEKLFF

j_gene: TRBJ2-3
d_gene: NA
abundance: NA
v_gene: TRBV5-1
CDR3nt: TGCGCCAGCAGCTTGGCGGGAAGAGGAACAGATACGCAGTATTTT
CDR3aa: CASSLAGRGTDTQYF

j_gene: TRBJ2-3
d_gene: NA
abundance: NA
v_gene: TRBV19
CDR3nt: TGTGCCAGTAGGGGGGTTCGTTCAGATACGCAGTATTTT
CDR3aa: CASRGVRSDTQYF

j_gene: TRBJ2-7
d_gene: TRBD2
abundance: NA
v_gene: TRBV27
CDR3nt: TGTGCCACCGGGACTAGCGGGAAGTACGAGCAGTACTTC
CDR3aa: CATGTSGKYEQYF

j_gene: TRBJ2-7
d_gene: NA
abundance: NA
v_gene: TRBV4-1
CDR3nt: TGCGCCAGCAGCCAAACCAAGACAGGCTACGAGCAGTACTTC
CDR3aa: CASSQTKTGYEQYF

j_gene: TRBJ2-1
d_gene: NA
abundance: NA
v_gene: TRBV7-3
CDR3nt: TGTGCCAGCAGCCCCAGGGGGGATAAGGGGAATGAGCAGTTCTTC
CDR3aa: CASSPRGDKGNEQFF

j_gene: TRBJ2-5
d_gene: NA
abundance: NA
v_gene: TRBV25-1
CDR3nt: TGTGCCAGCTCCCGAAGATCCGGGGAGACCCAGTACTTC
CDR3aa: CASSRRSGETQYF

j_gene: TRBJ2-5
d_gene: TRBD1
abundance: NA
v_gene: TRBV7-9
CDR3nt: TGTGCCAGCAGCACCGGGACAGGGAGGGAGACCCAGTACTTC
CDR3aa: CASSTGTGRETQYF

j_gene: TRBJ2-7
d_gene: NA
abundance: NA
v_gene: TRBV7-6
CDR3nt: TGTGCCAGCAGCCGTGAGGTAGACTACGAGCAGTACTTC
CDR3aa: CASSREVDYEQYF

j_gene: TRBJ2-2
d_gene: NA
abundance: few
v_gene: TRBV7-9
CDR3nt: TGTGCCAGCAGCTCCCAGGAACTCGTTTTGGTGGACACCGGGGAGCTGTTTTTT
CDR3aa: CASSSQELVLVDTGELFF

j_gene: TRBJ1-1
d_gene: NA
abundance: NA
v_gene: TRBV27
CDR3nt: TGTGCCAGCAGTCACAGACAGCTGAACACTGAAGCTTTCTTT
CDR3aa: CASSHRQLNTEAFF

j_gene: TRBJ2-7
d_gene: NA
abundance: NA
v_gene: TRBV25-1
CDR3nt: TGTGCCAGCAGTGGGATTCGGGAGCAGTACTTC
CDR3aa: CASSGIREQYF

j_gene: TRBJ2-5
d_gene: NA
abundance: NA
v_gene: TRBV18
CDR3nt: TGTGCCAGCTCACCCCGTCAGGGAGGGGGGCCAGAGACCCAGTACTTC
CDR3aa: CASSPRQGGGPETQYF

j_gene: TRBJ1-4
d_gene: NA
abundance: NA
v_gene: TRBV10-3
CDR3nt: TGTGCCATCAGTGTGGGGGTTAATGAAAAACTGTTTTTT
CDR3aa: CAISVGVNEKLFF

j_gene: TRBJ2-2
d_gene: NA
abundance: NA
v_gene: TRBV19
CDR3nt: TGTGCCAGTAGTACCGGTAGTGTTAGGGGCACCGGGGAGCTGTTTTTT
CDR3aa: CASSTGSVRGTGELFF

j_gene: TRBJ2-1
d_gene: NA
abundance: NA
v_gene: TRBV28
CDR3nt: TGTGCCAGCAGTTGGGACCGGCATGAGCAGTTCTTC
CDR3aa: CASSWDRHEQFF

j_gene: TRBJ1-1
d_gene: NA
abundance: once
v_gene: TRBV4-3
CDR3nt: TGCGCCAGCAGCCAACATTTCACAGGGACCACTGAAGCTTTCTTT
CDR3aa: CASSQHFTGTTEAFF

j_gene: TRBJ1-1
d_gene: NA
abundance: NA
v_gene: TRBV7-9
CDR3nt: TGTGCCAGCAGCGCCCGGGAGAGAAACACTGAAGCTTTCTTT
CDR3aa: CASSARERNTEAFF

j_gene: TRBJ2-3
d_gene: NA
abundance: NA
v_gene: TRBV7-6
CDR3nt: TGTGCCAGCAGCACCTCCCTCACAGGGTTCACAGATACGCAGTATTTT
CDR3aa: CASSTSLTGFTDTQYF

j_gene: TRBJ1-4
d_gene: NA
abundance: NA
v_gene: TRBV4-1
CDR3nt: TGCGCCAGCAGCCAAGACACAGGGTTGGGGGAAAAACTGTTTTTT
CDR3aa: CASSQDTGLGEKLFF

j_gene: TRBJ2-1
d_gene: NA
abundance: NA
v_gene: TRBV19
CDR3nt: TGTGCCAGTAGTCCCTCCCCCGGACCCAGAATGGAGCAGTTCTTC
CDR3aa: CASSPSPGPRMEQFF

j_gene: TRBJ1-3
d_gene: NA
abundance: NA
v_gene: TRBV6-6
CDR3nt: TGTGCCAGCAGTATTGGACCGGTCTCTGGAAACACCATATATTTT
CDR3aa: CASSIGPVSGNTIYF

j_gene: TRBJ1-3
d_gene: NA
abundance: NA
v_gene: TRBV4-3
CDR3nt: TGCGCCAGCAGCCAAGACAGTGGAAACACCATATATTTT
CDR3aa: CASSQDSGNTIYF

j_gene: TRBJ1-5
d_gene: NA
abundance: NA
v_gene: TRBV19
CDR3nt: TGTGCCAGTAGTATCTCGGGGGCTCAGCCCCAGCATTTT
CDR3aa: CASSISGAQPQHF

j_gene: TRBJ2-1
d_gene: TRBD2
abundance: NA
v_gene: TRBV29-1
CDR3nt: TGCAGCGCCGGACTAGCGAGGGAACCCATGGAGCAGTTCTTC
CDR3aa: CSAGLAREPMEQFF

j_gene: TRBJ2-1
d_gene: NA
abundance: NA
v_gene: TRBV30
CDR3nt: TGTGCCTGGGAACGAGGGCGTTCGGGAGTCTCCTACAATGAGCAGTTCTTC
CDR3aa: CAWERGRSGVSYNEQFF

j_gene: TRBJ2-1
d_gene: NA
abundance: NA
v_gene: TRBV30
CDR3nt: TGTGCCTGGAGTGTACAAAATGAGCAGTTCTTC
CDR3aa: CAWSVQNEQFF

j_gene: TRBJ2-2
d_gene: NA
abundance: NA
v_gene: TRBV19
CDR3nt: TGTGCCAGTAATGAGTTGGGGGACACCGGGGAGCTGTTTTTT
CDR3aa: CASNELGDTGELFF

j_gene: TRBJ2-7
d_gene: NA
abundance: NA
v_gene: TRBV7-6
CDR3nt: TGTGCCAGCACCCTGGACGGAGTCTTGGGGGAGCAGTACTTC
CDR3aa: CASTLDGVLGEQYF

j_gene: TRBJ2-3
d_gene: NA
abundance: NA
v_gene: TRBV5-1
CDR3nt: TGCGCCAGCAAGGCCCCCCGGGGGGCGGGAGATACGCAGTATTTT
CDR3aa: CASKAPRGAGDTQYF

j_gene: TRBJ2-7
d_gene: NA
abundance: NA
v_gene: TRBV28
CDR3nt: TGTGCCAGCAGTGGAGGGGTAATCTACGAGCAGTACTTC
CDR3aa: CASSGGVIYEQYF